Listed here are 7 T cell receptor beta chains from one sample, sequenced in a study of blood T cell repertoires in COVID-19. TCRdb's table, derived via immunoSEQ multiplex PCR, lists solely in-frame clones and lacks some. The sample lists hundreds of thousands of clones; 70% to 90% were seen once. Sequencing was carried out using peripheral blood. The receptors come from a woman in her 70s with COVID-19, enrolled during active disease.

The chain employs TRBV7-2 and TRBJ2-3; 7 bases align to TRBD2. After removal of 3 bases from V and 8 bases from J, the junction contained 11 bases not matched to a gene. Germline values: CDR1 SGHTA, CDR2 FQGNSA. The CDR3 runs 15 residues. DNA for the CDR3: TGTGCCAGCAGCTTGGCCGGTGCGAGGGAGGGTACGCAGTATTTT. Amino acids: CASSLAGAREGTQYF.

V and J are TRBV19 and TRBJ2-6, with D maybe TRBD1 (6 bases). Germline CDR1 reads LNHDA; CDR2 reads SQIVND (reference sequence). This CDR3 contains 14 residues. The V end was cut by 10 bases, the J end by 0 bases, with 10 bases between. CDR3 coding DNA: TGTGCCACCCTACAGGGCTCTGGGGCCAACGTCCTGACTTTC. It codes for CATLQGSGANVLTF.

This sequence joins TRBV30 and TRBJ2-7, with 7 bases fitting TRBD2. The CDR3 loop spans 16 amino acids. V lost 0 bases to trimming and J lost 7 bases; unmatched junction nucleotides: 15. Germline loops: CDR1 GTSNPN, CDR2 SVGIG (reference sequence). CDR3 DNA: TGTGCCTGGAGTGTATCTCGGGAGGTGGGATATGAAGAGCAGTACTTC. Protein: CAWSVSREVGYEEQYF.

The chain links TRBV9 to TRBJ2-5; 9 positions agree with TRBD1. The CDR3 contains 15 residues. Germline trimming cut 5 bases from V and 3 bases from J; bases unmatched to any gene: 8. Germline values: CDR1 SGDLS, CDR2 YYNGEE. Here the CDR3 DNA reads TGTGCCAGCAGGCGTGGGACAGGGTGGGAAGAGACCCAGTACTTC. The encoded protein is CASRRGTGWEETQYF.

The chain recombines TRBV11-2 with TRBJ2-1; D possibly corresponds to TRBD2 (5 bases). Between the trimmed V and J ends, which lost 5 bases and 6 bases, there was a span of 20 bases. Germline CDR1 SGHAT, CDR2 FQNNGV. This CDR3 contains 16 residues. The chain's CDR3 is CASSLAWTSFSNEQFF. DNA for the CDR3: TGTGCCAGCAGCCTAGCCTGGACTTCCTTTTCCAATGAGCAGTTCTTC.

The rearrangement links TRBV19 to TRBJ2-2; TRBD2 might be the D (7 bases). The germline gives CDR1 LNHDA, CDR2 SQIVND (reference sequence). V dropped 5 bases and J dropped 2 bases, with 15 bases sitting between them. The CDR3 loop spans 16 amino acids. The CDR3 here is CASSPLRGPNTGELFF. CDR3 nucleotides: TGTGCCAGTAGTCCCTTGCGGGGGCCCAACACCGGGGAGCTGTTTTTT.

This rearrangement joins TRBV3-1 (or the pseudogene TRBV3-2) to TRBJ2-7; 8 nucleotides align to TRBD2. J was trimmed by 5 bases and V by 4 bases; bases with no gene match: 7. CDR1 and CDR2 from the germline V gene are LGHDT and YNNKEL (reference sequence). This CDR3 has 14 residues. CDR3 in DNA: TGTGCCAGCAGCCCCACCCCGGGGGGGCACGAGCAGTACTTC. Translating it yields CASSPTPGGHEQYF.